The next 11 T cell receptor beta chains were all read from a single sample in a study of CD8 T cells in Susac syndrome. The RNA input was about 0.5 to 1 ug, and it was reverse transcribed with random hexamers. TCRdb re-called the immunoSEQ multiplex PCR reads with MiXCR, one entry per CDR3 protein. The repertoire holds a few hundred thousand distinct CDR3 sequences, with more than 85% as singletons. The sample taken for sequencing was CD8+ T cells from PBMCs. Receptor source: a human donor with multiple sclerosis.

In DNA form, the CDR3 reads TGCAGTGCTGTGACGGACAGGGGATACCACGAGCAGTACTTC. Translation gives CSAVTDRGYHEQYF. The chain couples TRBV20-1 to TRBJ2-7; 9 nucleotides line up with TRBD1. V shed 5 bases and J 5 bases; nucleotides not matched to a gene: 10. Per the germline V gene, CDR1 is DFQATT and CDR2 is SNEGSKA (reference sequence). This CDR3 is 14 amino acids long.

This chain connects TRBV24-1 to TRBJ1-1; no definite D call. The CDR3 covers 14 residues. Germline CDR1 is KGHDR and CDR2 is SFDVKD. The germline V and J ends were trimmed by 2 bases and 4 bases, with 10 bases remaining between them. The CDR3 DNA reads TGTGCCACCAGTGATTGGAGGGCTGGCACTGAAGCTTTCTTT. Protein product: CATSDWRAGTEAFF.

The chain combines TRBV4-2 with TRBJ2-5, with a possible D match to TRBD2 (7 bases). The germline V gene encodes CDR1 LGHNA and CDR2 YNFKEQ. The CDR3 totals 15 residues. The ends were cut back, 1 base at V and 5 bases at J, with 14 bases in the middle. CDR3 residues: CASSQVGGPRETQYF. As DNA, the CDR3 is TGTGCCAGCAGCCAAGTGGGGGGGCCGAGGGAGACCCAGTACTTC.

The chain recombines TRBV19 with TRBJ2-6; maybe TRBD1 (6 bases). V gave up 0 bases and J gave up 4 bases, with 10 bases separating them. The CDR3 has 16 residues. CDR1 is LNHDA and CDR2 is SQIVND in the germline V gene (reference sequence). CDR3 nucleotide sequence: TGTGCCAGTAGTATAGACGTCGGGACAGGGGCCAACGTCCTGACTTTC. Translated, it gives CASSIDVGTGANVLTF.

This chain joins TRBV20-1 and TRBJ2-1; 10 bases map to TRBD2. Trimming cost V 3 bases and J 1 base; bases outside gene matches: 6. Germline-derived CDR1 and CDR2 are DFQATT and SNEGSKA (reference sequence). This CDR3 is 16 amino acids long. The DNA of the CDR3 is TGCAGTGCTAGTGGGGCTAGCGGGAGATCCTACAATGAGCAGTTCTTC. It translates to CSASGASGRSYNEQFF.

This sequence joins TRBV24-1 and TRBJ2-2; weak D call: TRBD2 (5 bases). V gave up 4 bases and J gave up 2 bases, with 13 bases separating them. Germline V gives CDR1 KGHDR, CDR2 SFDVKD. The CDR3 extends over 16 amino acids. The CDR3 sequence: CATSDAAGGNTGELFF. For the CDR3, the DNA is TGTGCCACCAGTGACGCTGCGGGCGGTAACACCGGGGAGCTGTTTTTT.

The rearrangement uses TRBV6-5 and TRBJ1-2; TRBD1 matches at 7 bases. This CDR3 is 14 amino acids long. Germline lookup yields CDR1 MNHEY and CDR2 SVGAGI. The J segment lost 0 bases and the V segment lost 8 bases, leaving 6 bases of the junction unmatched. The CDR3 nucleotides are TGTGCCAGCCTCGGGGACAGTGCTAACTATGGCTACACCTTC. It codes for CASLGDSANYGYTF.

This clonotype was counted once. The chain is built from TRBV5-1 and TRBJ2-1; 14 bases are shared with TRBD2. Looked up from germline, CDR1 is SGHRS and CDR2 is YFSETQ. V dropped 2 bases and J dropped 0; count of bases not matched to a gene: 10. The CDR3 covers 20 residues. The CDR3 loop reads CASSLPTSGGAFHSYNEQFF. The CDR3 coding sequence is TGCGCCAGCAGCTTACCGACTAGCGGGGGGGCTTTCCACTCCTACAATGAGCAGTTCTTC. Filled out from reference TRBV5-1 and TRBJ2-1, the complete variable domain reads KAGVTQTPRYLIKTRGQQVTLSCSPISGHRSVSWYQQTPGQGLQFLFEYFSETQRNKGNFPGRFSGRQFSNSRSEMNVSTLELGDSALYLCASSLPTSGGAFHSYNEQFFGPGTRLTVL.

The chain recombines TRBV6-6 with TRBJ2-7; D is uncertain. The germline V and J ends were trimmed by 2 bases and 0 bases, with 5 bases remaining between them. There are 13 residues in the CDR3. Germline assignment: CDR1 MNHNY and CDR2 SVGAGI (reference sequence). The CDR3 sequence is CASSYDGSYEQYF. In DNA, the CDR3 is TGTGCCAGCAGTTACGACGGCTCCTACGAGCAGTACTTC.

V usage is TRBV29-1 and J usage is TRBJ2-7, with 7 bases that match TRBD1. The CDR3 contains 13 residues. V was clipped by 4 bases and J by 1 base; unmatched bases: 4. CDR1 is SQVTM and CDR2 is ANQGSEA in the germline V gene. CDR3 sequence reads: CSVGDRLSYEQYF. The CDR3 DNA sequence: TGCAGCGTTGGGGACAGACTTTCCTACGAGCAGTACTTC.

J is TRBJ2-2 and V is TRBV4-1; D unresolved. V lost 0 bases, J lost 4 bases, and 12 bases lay in between. The CDR3 covers 16 residues. In germline, CDR1 is MGHRA, CDR2 YSYEKL. CDR3 protein: CASSQDSLVSTGELFF. CDR3 sequence (DNA): TGCGCCAGCAGCCAAGATTCCCTAGTGAGCACCGGGGAGCTGTTTTTT.